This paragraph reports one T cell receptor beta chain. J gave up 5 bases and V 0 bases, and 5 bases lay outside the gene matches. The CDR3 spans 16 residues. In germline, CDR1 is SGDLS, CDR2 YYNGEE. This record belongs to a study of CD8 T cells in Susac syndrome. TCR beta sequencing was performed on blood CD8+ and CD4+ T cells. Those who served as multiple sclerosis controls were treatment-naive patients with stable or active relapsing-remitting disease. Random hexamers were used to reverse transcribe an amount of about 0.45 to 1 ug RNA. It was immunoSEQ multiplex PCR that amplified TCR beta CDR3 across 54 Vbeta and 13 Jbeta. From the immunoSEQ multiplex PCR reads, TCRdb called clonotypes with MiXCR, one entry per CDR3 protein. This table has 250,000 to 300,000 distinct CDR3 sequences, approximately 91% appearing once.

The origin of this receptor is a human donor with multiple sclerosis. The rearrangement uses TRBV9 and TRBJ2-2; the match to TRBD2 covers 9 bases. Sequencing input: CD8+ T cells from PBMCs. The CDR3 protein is CASSVDVSGGTGELFF. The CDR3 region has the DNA TGTGCCAGCAGCGTAGACGTTAGCGGGGGAACCGGGGAGCTGTTTTTT.